This passage covers 24 T cell receptor beta chains from one sample sequenced in a study of blood T cells in healthy people across ages. PCR was performed a second time for roughly 7 to 11 cycles using a sample-barcoded 5' primer and a J-beta primer mix. TCRdb re-called the 5' RACE reads with MiXCR, one entry per CDR3 protein. The table lists about 730,000 distinct CDR3 sequences, more than 40% of them singletons, with 20% in the top ten. Sequencing used blood. The source of these receptors is a woman aged 60-75 years in good health.

This clonotype was recorded a few times. The chain employs TRBV28 and TRBJ2-1; a weak D match, TRBD1 (5 bases). The germline CDR1 and CDR2 sequences are MDHEN and SYDVKM. The V and J ends lost 6 bases and 4 bases respectively, with 16 bases between them. The length of the CDR3 is 15 residues. CDR3 in amino acids: CASSPSNRLYNEQFF. The CDR3 nucleotides read TGTGCCAGCAGCCCCAGCAACAGGCTATACAATGAGCAGTTCTTC.

The rearrangement links TRBV29-1 to TRBJ2-3, with D possibly matching TRBD2 (6 bases). Germline CDR1 is SQVTM and CDR2 is ANQGSEA. The CDR3 totals 11 residues. The ends were cut back, 4 bases at V and 8 bases at J, with 10 bases in the middle. DNA for the CDR3: TGCAGCGTTGTTGAAGCGGGTACGCAGTATTTT. It yields the protein CSVVEAGTQYF.

The chain uses TRBV12-3 or TRBV12-4 and TRBJ2-2; possibly TRBD1 or TRBD2 for D (6 bases each). There are 11 residues in the CDR3. Trimming removed 9 bases from V and 6 bases from J, with 8 bases in between. CDR3 region: CASGGPGELFF. CDR3 bases: TGTGCCAGTGGGGGGCCCGGGGAGCTGTTTTTT.

The rearrangement joins TRBV30 to TRBJ2-5; unclear D gene. The J call may be faulty, since TRBJ2-7 better matches the DNA end. This CDR3 is built from 12 residues. Germline V gene data show CDR1 as GTSNPN and CDR2 as SVGIG (reference sequence). The chain's CDR3 is CAAGAKSYEQYF. The CDR3 region has the DNA TGTGCCGCCGGAGCCAAATCCTACGAGCAGTACTTC.

The chain couples TRBV5-1 to TRBJ1-2; tentatively, D is TRBD1 (5 bases). The germline V gene has CDR1 SGHRS and CDR2 YFSETQ. CDR3 length equals 14 residues. Between the trimmed V and J ends, which lost 0 bases and 6 bases, there was a span of 12 bases. The CDR3 sequence: CASSLATGTNGYTF. In DNA form, the CDR3 reads TGCGCCAGCAGCTTGGCTACCGGGACGAATGGCTACACCTTC. Full variable domain (missing parts from reference TRBV5-1 and TRBJ1-2): KAGVTQTPRYLIKTRGQQVTLSCSPISGHRSVSWYQQTPGQGLQFLFEYFSETQRNKGNFPGRFSGRQFSNSRSEMNVSTLELGDSALYLCASSLATGTNGYTFGSGTRLTVV.

The gene calls are TRBV10-3 and TRBJ2-6, with D tentatively TRBD2 (6 bases). The CDR3 extends over 15 amino acids. Between the trimmed V and J ends, which lost 8 bases and 4 bases, there was a span of 15 bases. From germline, CDR1 is ENHRY and CDR2 SYGVKD. Written as DNA, the CDR3 is TGTGCCATCGGGGACTTCGATATCGGGGCCAACGTCCTGACTTTC. It specifies CAIGDFDIGANVLTF.

The gene calls are TRBV20-1 and TRBJ1-6, with D hard to call. Germline V gene data show CDR1 as DFQATT and CDR2 as SNEGSKA (reference sequence). Trimming shortened V by 5 bases and J by 5 bases, and 10 bases separated the two germline ends. The CDR3 is 13 residues long. The CDR3 loop is CSASVVNNSPLHF. The CDR3 region has the DNA TGCAGTGCTTCCGTTGTGAATAATTCACCCCTCCACTTT.

This clonotype was counted a few times. The CDR3 region is CSVGIAGGNTGELFF. The CDR3 nucleotides are TGCAGCGTCGGCATCGCAGGGGGCAACACCGGGGAGCTGTTTTTT. The chain recombines TRBV29-1 with TRBJ2-2, with 8 bases matching TRBD1. This CDR3 contains 15 residues. CDR1 is SQVTM, CDR2 ANQGSEA, per germline. V trimming: 6 bases; J trimming: 2 bases; junction bases outside the gene matches: 8.

This sequence joins TRBV7-9 and TRBJ2-5, with TRBD2 matching over 12 bases. The CDR3 runs 16 residues. Trimming removed 1 base from V and 11 bases from J; junction bases left unmatched: 11. Germline V gene lookup returns CDR1 SEHNR and CDR2 FQNEAQ (reference sequence). CDR3 coding DNA: TGTGCCAGCAGCTTAGGGACTAGCGGGGAAGGCAATGAGCAGTACTTC. Translation gives CASSLGTSGEGNEQYF.

This clonotype was found a few times. The chain combines TRBV6-6 with TRBJ2-7; TRBD2 aligns across 8 bases. The CDR3 has 16 residues. Per the germline V gene, CDR1 is MNHNY and CDR2 is SVGAGI (reference sequence). The V and J ends lost 8 bases and 0 bases, in that order; junction bases with no gene match: 12. The CDR3 DNA reads TGTGCCAGCTCCCCGGGGGGGTCTCGGGGCTCCTACGAGCAGTACTTC. As protein: CASSPGGSRGSYEQYF.

The V call is TRBV5-1, the J call TRBJ2-1, with a tentative D call TRBD1 (6 bases). The germline V gene has CDR1 SGHRS and CDR2 YFSETQ. CDR3 size: 14 residues. Deletions cut 7 bases from V and 4 bases from J, with 15 bases between. CDR3 amino acids: CASRLGGEYNEQFF. The CDR3 nucleotides read TGCGCCAGCCGGCTTGGGGGCGAATACAATGAGCAGTTCTTC.

A few counts support this clonotype. The gene calls are TRBV5-1 and TRBJ1-4; possibly TRBD1 for D (5 bases). Trimming left V 5 bases short and J 5 bases short, with 13 bases between. The germline CDR1 and CDR2 sequences are SGHRS and YFSETQ. The CDR3 runs 14 residues. CDR3 in DNA: TGCGCCAGCAGAAGGGACGGCCTAAATGAAAAACTGTTTTTT. Its protein is CASRRDGLNEKLFF.

Remarks on this clonotype: No conserved phenylalanine or tryptophan is present at the end of the CDR3, so a read error is the likely explanation. Because the CDR3's place on the DNA is in doubt, the DNA is left out and the CDR3 is given as listed by TCRdb. The V and J genes are TRBV3-1 and TRBJ2-5; TRBD1, the table's D call, was not compared with the DNA. A total of 17 residues make up the CDR3, ends included. Looked up from germline, CDR1 is LGHDT and CDR2 is YNNKEL (reference sequence). CDR3 protein: CASSQEKEDRGCTSSTS.

The chain is built from TRBV6-1 and TRBJ2-5, with 11 bases lining up with TRBD1. CDR1 and CDR2 from the germline V gene are MNHNS and SASEGT. V was pared by 7 bases and J by 5 bases, with 18 bases of the junction left unmatched. This CDR3 has 18 residues. CDR3 sequence: CASTTNPMGQGGRETQYF. CDR3 nucleotide sequence: TGTGCCAGCACCACAAACCCCATGGGACAGGGGGGGAGGGAGACCCAGTACTTC.

The rearrangement joins TRBV20-1 to TRBJ2-7, with 9 positions matching TRBD2. Germline V lookup: CDR1 DFQATT, CDR2 SNEGSKA (reference sequence). This CDR3 is built from 16 residues. Unmatched junction bases numbered 16, after V lost 6 bases and J lost 4 bases. The CDR3 is CSAARGAGGPRYEQYF. In DNA form, the CDR3 reads TGCAGTGCGGCACGCGGGGCGGGAGGGCCGCGATACGAGCAGTACTTC.

The genes are TRBV6-2 or TRBV6-3 and TRBJ1-5; D may be TRBD1 (6 bases). Germline CDR1 and CDR2: MNHEY and SVGEGT. This CDR3 spans 14 amino acids. Trimming left V 10 bases short and J 5 bases short, with 18 bases between. CDR3 protein: CATQGPSGDQPQHF. In nucleotides, the CDR3 is TGTGCCACCCAGGGGCCCTCAGGGGATCAGCCCCAGCATTTT.

This clonotype was seen more than once but under ten times. The V gene is TRBV5-5, the J gene TRBJ1-4; 8 nucleotides agree with TRBD1. V dropped 5 bases and J dropped 6; count of bases not matched to a gene: 6. The CDR3 is 14 residues long. Germline lookup yields CDR1 SGHKS and CDR2 YYEKEE (reference sequence). The CDR3 loop reads CASRHRGMDEKLFF. In nucleotides, the CDR3 is TGTGCCAGCAGACACAGGGGGATGGATGAAAAACTGTTTTTT.

This clonotype has more than one count but fewer than ten. The chain employs TRBV5-4 and TRBJ1-2; tentative D call: TRBD1 (5 bases). In germline, CDR1 is SGHNT, CDR2 YYREEE (reference sequence). The germline V and J ends were trimmed by 4 bases and 1 base, with 17 bases remaining between them. The length of the CDR3 is 16 residues. CDR3 residues: CASSPGGGPVNYGYTF. The CDR3 bases are TGTGCCAGCAGCCCCGGGGGAGGCCCCGTTAACTATGGCTACACCTTC.

The J gene is TRBJ1-1, the V gene TRBV12-5, with 7 bases fitting TRBD1. Germline V gives CDR1 LGHNT, CDR2 FRNRAP. The V segment lost 6 bases and the J segment 11 bases; nucleotides outside the gene matches: 18. This CDR3 region has 15 residues. CDR3 sequence reads: CASGPNTGSQGPAFF. The CDR3 DNA reads as TGTGCTAGTGGGCCGAATACCGGATCACAGGGGCCGGCTTTCTTT.

This chain uses TRBV20-1 with TRBJ2-7; no definite D call. Germline CDR1 DFQATT, CDR2 SNEGSKA (reference sequence). V lost 2 bases to trimming and J lost 3 bases, with 8 bases between them. This CDR3 comprises 12 residues. CDR3 amino acids: CSARWSSYEQYF. For the CDR3, the DNA is TGCAGTGCTAGATGGTCGAGCTACGAGCAGTACTTC.

The chain employs TRBV9 and TRBJ2-6; D is perhaps TRBD2 (5 bases). Germline-derived CDR1 and CDR2 are SGDLS and YYNGEE. The CDR3 spans 16 residues. V lost 3 bases and J 0 bases, leaving 10 bases between the germline ends. The CDR3 bases are TGTGCCAGCAGCGAGCGACGGGACTCTGGGGCCAACGTCCTGACTTTC. This translates into CASSERRDSGANVLTF. The whole variable domain, filled in from reference TRBV9 and TRBJ2-6, reads DSGVTQTPKHLITATGQRVTLRCSPRSGDLSVYWYQQSLDQGLQFLIQYYNGEERAKGNILERFSAQQFPDLHSELNLSSLELGDSALYFCASSERRDSGANVLTFGAGSRLTVL.

The V call is TRBV11-1, the J call TRBJ1-4; D unresolved. In germline, CDR1 is SGHAT, CDR2 FQDESV (reference sequence). The CDR3 length is 14 residues. V was clipped by 4 bases and J by 3 bases, with 9 bases between them. This CDR3 is CASSSRGANEKLFF. The CDR3 DNA follows: TGTGCCAGCAGCTCCCGTGGGGCTAATGAAAAACTGTTTTTT.

This clonotype came up many times. The chain links TRBV29-1 to TRBJ1-2, with 11 bases that match TRBD1. This CDR3 is built from 15 residues. With V trimmed by 0 bases and J by 4 bases, 4 bases remained unmatched. Germline V gives CDR1 SQVTM, CDR2 ANQGSEA. In DNA form, the CDR3 reads TGCAGCGTTGAAGACACCGGGACAGGGGGCTATGGCTACACCTTC. Translated: CSVEDTGTGGYGYTF.

The rearrangement links TRBV20-1 to TRBJ2-3, with D maybe TRBD1 (5 bases). Trimming cost V 3 bases and J 4 bases, with 20 bases left between them. This CDR3 has 16 residues. The germline gives CDR1 DFQATT, CDR2 SNEGSKA (reference sequence). CDR3 sequence (DNA): TGCAGTGCTAGTGGAGTCCGTGCCAAGGGGCCAGATACGCAGTATTTT. The encoded protein is CSASGVRAKGPDTQYF.